These 13 T cell receptor beta chains came from one sample sequenced in a study of T cell responses to AZD1222 COVID-19 vaccine. Repertoires were generated with immunoSEQ multiplex PCR, while TCRdb's copy carries only in-frame clones and drops some. The sample comprises about 150,000 clones, around 91% of which are singletons, and 5% to 6.5% rests with the top ten. Source: peripheral blood, taken 28 days after the second AZD1222 dose. The receptor source for this set is an adult who received the AZD1222 COVID-19 vaccine.

This clone was recorded only once. The V call is TRBV6-5, the J call TRBJ1-2; 12 nucleotides agree with TRBD1. The J segment lost 8 bases and the V segment lost 8 bases, leaving 12 bases of the junction unmatched. The CDR3 totals 15 residues. Germline CDR1 MNHEY, CDR2 SVGAGI. The CDR3 DNA is TGTGCCAGCGGAGGGATTGGGACAGGGGGCAGCGGCTACACCTTC. Encoded protein: CASGGIGTGGSGYTF.

V usage is TRBV19 and J usage is TRBJ1-2; no definite D call. There are 12 residues in the CDR3. Germline loops: CDR1 LNHDA, CDR2 SQIVND (reference sequence). With 3 bases removed from V and 4 bases from J, the gap between germline ends came to 6 bases. The CDR3 DNA reads as TGTGCCAGTAGTATCTCCATCTATGGCTACACCTTC. Its protein product is CASSISIYGYTF.

This chain links TRBV12-3 or TRBV12-4 with TRBJ2-5; D perhaps matches TRBD1 (6 bases). Trimming left V 3 bases short and J 7 bases short, with 12 bases between. The CDR3 runs to 13 residues. CDR3 in DNA: TGTGCCAGCAGTTTTGTACAGGGCGGGACCCAGTACTTC. It encodes CASSFVQGGTQYF.

The V and J genes are TRBV6-6 and TRBJ1-5, with 7 bases fitting TRBD1. The V gene's germline CDR1 is MNHNY and CDR2 SVGAGI (reference sequence). The CDR3 extends over 13 amino acids. With V trimmed by 7 bases and J by 4 bases, 4 bases remained unmatched. CDR3 protein: CASTMTGNQPQHF. CDR3 sequence (DNA): TGTGCCAGCACAATGACAGGGAATCAGCCCCAGCATTTT.

The CDR3 loop reads CASSWTSGGYNEQFF. DNA for the CDR3: TGTGCCAGCAGTTGGACTAGCGGGGGATACAATGAGCAGTTCTTC. This chain joins TRBV2 and TRBJ2-1; 13 positions match TRBD2. This CDR3 spans 15 amino acids. CDR1 and CDR2 (germline): SNHLY, FYNNEI. Trimming at V came to 5 bases and at J to 4 bases, leaving 2 bases not matched to a gene.

V usage is TRBV28 and J usage is TRBJ1-5; TRBD1 matches at 9 bases. The germline V gene has CDR1 MDHEN and CDR2 SYDVKM. The J segment lost 4 bases and the V segment lost 8 bases, leaving 3 bases of the junction unmatched. The length of the CDR3 is 13 residues. The CDR3 spells CASAGTGNQPQHF. CDR3 coding DNA: TGTGCCAGCGCCGGGACAGGGAATCAGCCCCAGCATTTT.

J is TRBJ2-5 and V is TRBV5-1, with 11 bases fitting TRBD2. The J segment lost 5 bases and the V segment lost 0 bases, leaving 3 bases of the junction unmatched. The CDR3 extends over 15 amino acids. Germline CDR1 SGHRS, CDR2 YFSETQ. CDR3 loop: CASSLGTSGSETQYF. The CDR3 DNA is TGCGCCAGCAGCTTGGGCACTAGCGGGAGTGAGACCCAGTACTTC.

The chain joins TRBV5-1 to TRBJ1-2; weak D call: TRBD1 (5 bases). V lost 4 bases to trimming and J lost 1 base, with 17 bases between them. Germline V gene lookup returns CDR1 SGHRS and CDR2 YFSETQ. This CDR3 comprises 16 residues. The CDR3 sequence is CASSLGSQTVNYGYTF. The CDR3, as DNA: TGCGCCAGCAGCCTGGGAAGCCAGACAGTTAACTATGGCTACACCTTC.

This clone has just one count. The CDR3 nucleotides are TGTGCCAGCAGCCAACTGGGCACGGTTTCACCCCTCCACTTT. This encodes CASSQLGTVSPLHF. J is TRBJ1-6 and V is TRBV14, with D unclear. CDR1 SGHDN and CDR2 FVKESK come from the germline V gene. CDR3 length: 14 residues. V lost 2 bases, J lost 9 bases, and 11 bases lay in between.

The count of this clone is one. The rearrangement uses TRBV7-9 and TRBJ2-5; D is unclear. The V gene's germline CDR1 is SEHNR and CDR2 FQNEAQ (reference sequence). V dropped 7 bases and J dropped 4 bases, with 19 bases sitting between them. The CDR3 spans 15 residues. The CDR3 region is CASIPRPGVVETQYF. The CDR3 nucleotides read TGTGCCAGCATCCCCCGCCCAGGAGTAGTAGAGACCCAGTACTTC.

The chain joins TRBV3-1 (or the pseudogene TRBV3-2) to TRBJ1-2, with D perhaps TRBD1 (6 bases). CDR1 LGHDT and CDR2 YNNKEL come from the germline V gene (reference sequence). Trimming took 1 base from V and 3 from J, leaving 9 bases between them. CDR3 size: 14 residues. This chain's CDR3 is CASSQGTAHYGYTF. In nucleotides, the CDR3 is TGTGCCAGCAGCCAAGGGACAGCGCACTATGGCTACACCTTC.

CDR3 sequence reads: CASRSMHQGDEKLFF. For the CDR3, the DNA is TGTGCCAGTCGAAGTATGCATCAGGGTGATGAAAAACTGTTTTTT. The genes are TRBV19 and TRBJ1-4, with D perhaps TRBD1 (5 bases). The CDR3 loop spans 15 amino acids. Between the trimmed V and J ends, which lost 8 bases and 6 bases, there was a span of 19 bases. The germline CDR1 and CDR2 sequences are LNHDA and SQIVND (reference sequence).

This clone has only a few counts. The chain recombines TRBV10-3 with TRBJ1-5, with D maybe TRBD1 (5 bases). Germline V gives CDR1 ENHRY, CDR2 SYGVKD. This CDR3 spans 14 amino acids. Deletions cut 6 bases from V and 4 bases from J, with 13 bases between. CDR3 sequence: CAISRDGANQPQHF. CDR3 sequence (DNA): TGTGCCATCAGCCGGGACGGAGCTAATCAGCCCCAGCATTTT.